This TCR beta chain was identified in a study of response to subunit inactivated influenza vaccine. Study-wide results and limits: The authors offered the suggestion that each seasonal influenza vaccination recruits few new T cells.

Turning to this clonotype: Its target is unknown.

TCRdb re-derived calls from the RT-PCR reads in MiXCR, one entry per CDR3 protein. The table lists about 570,000 distinct CDR3 sequences, about 11% of them singletons. This CDR3 contains 14 residues. V dropped 6 bases and J dropped 3; count of bases not matched to a gene: 7. Germline V gene data show CDR1 as SNHLY and CDR2 as FYNNEI. The same sample was also used in a study of T cells expressing NK-cell markers. That source reports: cDNA encoding TCR beta was synthesized via 5'RACE template switching incorporating UMIs.

This sequence was found in a man aged 45-60 years who received an inactivated influenza vaccine. This specimen consisted of PBMCs from blood, obtained on the day of vaccination. The chain couples TRBV2 to TRBJ2-7; 8 bases line up with TRBD2. The CDR3 here is CASRRAGVNYEQYF. CDR3 in DNA: TGTGCCAGCAGGCGAGCGGGAGTCAACTACGAGCAGTACTTC.